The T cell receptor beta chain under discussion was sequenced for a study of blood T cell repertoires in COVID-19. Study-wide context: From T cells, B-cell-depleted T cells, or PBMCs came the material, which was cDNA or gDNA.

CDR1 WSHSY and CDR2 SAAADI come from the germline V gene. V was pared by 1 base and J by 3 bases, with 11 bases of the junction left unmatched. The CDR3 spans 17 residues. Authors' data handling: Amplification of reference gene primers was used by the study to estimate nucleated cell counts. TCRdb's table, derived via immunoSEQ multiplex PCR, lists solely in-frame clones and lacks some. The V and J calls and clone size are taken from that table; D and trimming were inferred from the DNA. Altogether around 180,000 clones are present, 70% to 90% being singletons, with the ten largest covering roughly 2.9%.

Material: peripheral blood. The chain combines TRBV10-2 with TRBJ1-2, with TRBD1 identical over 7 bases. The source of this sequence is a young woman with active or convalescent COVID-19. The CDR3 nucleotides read TGCGCCAGCAGTGAGTGGACCGGGACAGTTTTCGACTATGGCTACACCTTC. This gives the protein CASSEWTGTVFDYGYTF.